Below, one T cell receptor beta chain is given with its context. No antigen is known for it. No much larger clone is present one base from it, and per-base qualities are unavailable. The CDR3 measures 14 amino acids from cysteine to phenylalanine. Only the CDR3 part of the read is kept: 42 bases, read in frame from the first base. V drops 6 bases and J drops 2 bases, leaving 14 bases in between. The germline V gene supplies CDR1 MDHEN and CDR2 SYDVKM. Library construction relied on the immunoSEQ multiplex PCR assay. A mixture of 60 forward primers for TCR Vbeta segments and 13 reverse primers for TCR Jbeta segments was used in the multiplex PCR. Amplification of the CDR3 region of rearranged TCR beta genes was performed with a multiplex PCR assay on genomic DNA. Amplified TCR beta libraries were sequenced as 87-base-pair reads on the Illumina HiSeq System. In the paper's pipeline: In a later analysis, approximately 74 million unique TCR beta chains were counted across the roughly 670 repertoires, and approximately 11 million of these chains were shared by at least two donors. A nearest-neighbor algorithm error-corrected the raw reads and collapsed the reads into unique sequences, merging closely related sequences to remove PCR and sequencing errors. V, D and J gene segments were assigned by aligning CDR3 sequences to IMGT reference sequences. For a sequence to be retained, a match of at least six nucleotides was required to both a V gene segment and a J gene segment. Rearrangements were classified as productive when the CDR3 lacked stop codons and remained in frame with V and J, and all other rearrangements were classified as non-productive. CDR3 was defined by IMGT convention, running from the second conserved V-encoded cysteine to the conserved J-encoded phenylalanine. Sequences without an unambiguous match to a single V gene segment were excluded from the earlier analysis of a few hundred of the donors. In an earlier analysis of a few hundred of the donors, V segments were called functional above 56.7% productive rearrangements and were called segregating when the between-donor standard deviation exceeded 5%. A statistical classification framework was developed to diagnose cytomegalovirus status using the catalog of TCR beta chain sequences. In a later analysis, TCR nucleotide sequences were compared against IMGT/GENE-DB human TR gene sequences so that V and J genes could be assigned. A later analysis assigned CDR3 sequences and most-parsimonious VDJ recombination scenarios with the TCRdist pipeline. In a later analysis, each TCR beta chain was defined by its CDR3 amino acid sequence together with its V-gene family, and reads lacking a unique V-gene family were excluded. In a later analysis, several hundred highly shared, low-generation-probability nucleotide sequences were removed to address suspected cross-contamination and a sequencing artifact. In a later analysis, a clonal expansion index for each public chain was calculated from normalized within-repertoire ranks of inferred template counts. Generation probabilities in a later analysis came from a VDJ recombination model fitted to out-of-frame rearrangements, and those results were checked against IGoR. Hypergeometric tests were used in a later analysis to score TCR-TCR, TCR-HLA and TCR-CMV co-occurrence, with a repertoire-size bias correction applied to the TCR pairs. False discovery rates were estimated in a later analysis by permuting HLA or CMV assignments 20 times. In a later analysis, co-occurring TCRs were grouped using DBSCAN, with TCRdist sequence similarity added in when clustering inside HLA-allele-positive subsets. Repertoires with fewer than 30,000 or more than 120,000 public chains were left out of co-occurrence clustering, as were five repertoires with anomalous nucleotide sharing. This is the immuneACCESS table as TCRdb keeps it, with only in-frame sequences that have V and J called. A part of the clones is gone; compared with another copy, unresolved V genes explain less than half, and the rest is unexplained. V and J calls and clone size are copied from that table; D and trimming were computed from the DNA. This sample gives under 150,000 clones in total; about two thirds of them show up just once. The top ten constitute approximately 4.2% of the sample.

The data originate from a study of cytomegalovirus exposure and HLA in healthy donors (dated by TCRdb to the late 2010s). Notes on the research overall: An earlier analysis of approximately 590 of the donors reported approximately 290 Gb of sequence data and around 120 million unique TCR beta sequences from approximately 180 million T cells. An early release covering 500 to 750 HLA-typed donors comprised about 310 gigabases of sequencing data and 85 million or so unique TCR sequences. Typing coverage varied by locus: about 629-640 donors for A, B, C, DRB1 and DQB1; approximately 500 for DQA1; 606 for DPA1; 450 to 480 for DPB1. Of the 300 to 450 genotyped donors, 81% fell in the genetic ancestry cluster associated with self-reported Caucasian donors. An earlier analysis of around 540 of the donors applied high-throughput TCR beta sequencing to assess whether each TCR beta V gene segment acted as functional or pseudogenic. Along with the approximately 650-subject first cohort, a separate validation cohort of around 120 different subjects was used. Several DR-DQ haplotypes were treated as single units for association and clustering because of strong linkage in the cohort. In a later analysis, previously published TCR beta repertoires from 550 to 750 donors were re-analyzed and high-resolution HLA genotyping was added so that TCR occurrence patterns could be studied. A later genetic analysis used genome-wide SNP genotypes for about 65% of the 666 donors, treating that subset as a discovery cohort. The aim of the study was to test whether cataloging public T cell receptors could identify signatures of past pathogen exposure. To predict cytomegalovirus infection status, the study combined high-throughput TCR immunosequencing, statistical association of individual TCRs with disease status, and machine learning. The study used immunosequencing to profile the T cell repertoires of more than 650 subjects and linked those repertoires to cytomegalovirus serostatus. Among a few hundred genotyped donors of the cohort, an average of around 240,000 unique TCR beta nucleotide sequences were sequenced per donor, roughly 18% of them non-productive. HLA typing covered class I and class II loci at four-digit resolution. Every discovery cohort repertoire had been produced on one sequencing platform. Donor age, sex, ethnicity and CMV serostatus were collected together with the repertoire data. The later analysis used no new phenotypic data to find candidate immune exposures, relying instead on TCR beta sequences and their occurrence across donors.

The cohort comprised more than 550 healthy bone marrow donors. At the time of sampling, every cohort member was nominally healthy, though immune exposures that went unrecorded were likely present. The donor was CMV seronegative and was included in the group of a few hundred seronegative cohort members. A peripheral blood sample was collected from each donor, and TCR beta sequencing was performed on peripheral blood mononuclear cells. Genomic DNA extraction from the blood cell samples was performed with the Qiagen DNeasy Blood Extraction Kit. The full study reports these points: At a false discovery rate of 0.05, a later analysis linked 16,951 TCR beta sequences to specific HLA alleles. An association between a missense DCLRE1C variant and V-gene and J-gene trimming of TCR beta chains was found in a later genetic analysis and replicated in an independent cohort. Because counts were too low, 15 or so rarely observed V segments, including chromosome 9 orphons, were excluded from the earlier analysis of some 540 of the donors. According to a later analysis, parvovirus B19, influenza, CMV and Epstein-Barr virus appeared linked to several top co-occurrence clusters. In an earlier analysis of several hundred of the donors, most TCR beta V segments were observed in productive rearrangements about 90% or about 30% of the time, broadly matching IMGT annotations. A later analysis found that TCR association rates varied across HLA loci, with DRB1 alleles showing the most associated TCRs and HLA-C alleles the fewest. When HLA alleles, especially DR and DQ, strongly co-occurred, attributing TCR associations to individual alleles was difficult. Linkage disequilibrium might explain the correlated functional status among segregating V segments, but an unknown experimental factor could not be ruled out. The classifier was reported to diagnose cytomegalovirus status with high specificity and sensitivity in both the original cohort and the validation cohort. The authors suggested that the approach could potentially be extended to other disease states and immunological phenotypes. Some IMGT-functional V segments, including TRBV6-2 and TRBV6-3, could not be distinguished by the 87-base-pair reads and were therefore excluded. A total of about 150 TCR beta chains were listed by the study as associated with cytomegalovirus. A further reported finding was that TCR beta sequences accurately predicted the HLA-A and HLA-B alleles for most subjects in the first cohort. Because HLA typing was unavailable for some donors at each locus, only the typed subset was used in association tests. According to a later genetic analysis, donors in an Asian-associated ancestry cluster had fewer N-insertions in productive TCRs than the roughly 670-donor mean. Across donors, most TCR sequences were observed very rarely, whereas some public TCRs were present in many individuals. The presence/absence analyses assumed that sequencing depth was roughly uniform across donors, and that assumption may not be true. The sequencing pipeline was judged likely to have produced a cluster of highly shared sequence variants as a technical artifact. Only TCR beta chains were sequenced in this cohort, and the absence of alpha or paired-chain data limited detectable features. In vitro tests confirmed that a few of the cytomegalovirus-associated TCR beta chains recognize cytomegalovirus antigens. A later analysis found that most CMV-associated TCR beta chains appeared HLA-restricted, with HLA associations seemingly driven largely by CMV exposure. Immune exposure information for the cohort was limited to CMV serostatus. In a later analysis, HLA-associated TCR beta chains were found to be more clonally expanded and to have lower generation probabilities than equally common non-associated chains.

The chain links TRBV28 with TRBJ2-7, with a tentative D gene TRBD2 over 5 matching bases. The receptor was derived from a man between 60 and 70 years old in good health and CMV-seronegative. The sample consisted of PBMCs. The CDR3 region: CASSQLGAPYEQYF. The nucleotide sequence is TGTGCCAGCAGCCAGCTGGGAGCACCCTACGAGCAGTACTTC.